The clone carrying this TCR beta chain came up once. The antigen remains unidentified. Germline-derived CDR1 and CDR2 are SNHLY and FYNNEI. The length of the CDR3 is 15 residues. Trimming shortened V by 2 bases and J by 4 bases, and 14 bases separated the two germline ends. Division of CD4+ cells produced a CD45RA+ naive subset and a CD45RA-negative memory subset. Some clones are missing from TCRdb's copy, which holds only in-frame ones; the method was immunoSEQ multiplex PCR. Among a few million clones, approximately 92% were seen once, and the ten largest hold about 0.13%. The data were obtained in a study of shared clonotypes between healthy human individuals. For the study at large: Each donor had three CD4 naive, three CD4 memory, two CD8 naive and one CD8 memory plate. Study-wide results and caveats: The study generally estimated greater richness for naive than memory subsets. It was anticipated that sequencing depth would influence how many clonotypes donors shared.

The TCR comes from a man aged 18 to 30 in good health. The specimen sequenced was naive CD4+ T cells sorted from blood. The subset: CD45RA+ positively selected. The V and J genes are TRBV2 and TRBJ2-5; D may correspond to TRBD1 or TRBD2 (6 bases each). The CDR3 protein is CASSEWGRGGETQYF. In DNA, the CDR3 is TGTGCCAGCAGTGAATGGGGCAGGGGAGGAGAGACCCAGTACTTC. The full variable domain, in which reference TRBV2 and TRBJ2-5 provide the parts outside the CDR3, is EPEVTQTPSHQVTQMGQEVILRCVPISNHLYFYWYRQILGQKVEFLVSFYNNEISEKSEIFDDQFSVERPDGSNFTLKIRSTKLEDSAMYFCASSEWGRGGETQYFGPGTRLLVL.